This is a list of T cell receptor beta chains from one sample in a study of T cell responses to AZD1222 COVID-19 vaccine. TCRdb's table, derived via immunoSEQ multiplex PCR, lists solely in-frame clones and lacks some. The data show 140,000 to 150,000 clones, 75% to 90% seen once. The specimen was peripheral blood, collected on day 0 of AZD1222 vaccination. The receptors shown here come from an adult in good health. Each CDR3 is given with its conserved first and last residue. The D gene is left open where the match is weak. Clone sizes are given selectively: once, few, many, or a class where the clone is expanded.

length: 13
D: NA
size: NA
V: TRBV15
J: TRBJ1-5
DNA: TGTGCCACCAGCAGGGGGGTAAATCAGCCCCAGCATTTT
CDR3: CATSRGVNQPQHF

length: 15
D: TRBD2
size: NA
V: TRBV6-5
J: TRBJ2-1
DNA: TGTGCCAGCAGTTACGGTCTAGCGGGAGGCCTTGAGCAGTTCTTC
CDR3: CASSYGLAGGLEQFF

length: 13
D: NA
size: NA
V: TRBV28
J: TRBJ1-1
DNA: TGTGCCAGCAGTGTATCGATGAACACTGAAGCTTTCTTT
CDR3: CASSVSMNTEAFF

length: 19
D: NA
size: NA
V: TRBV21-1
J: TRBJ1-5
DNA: TGTGCCAGCAGCAAAGGTACGGAACAGGGGCCGGGTCTCAATCAGCCCCAGCATTTT
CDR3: CASSKGTEQGPGLNQPQHF

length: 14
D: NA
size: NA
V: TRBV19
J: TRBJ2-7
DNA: TGTGCCAGTAGTCTCCCCGGACAGTCCTACGAGCAGTACTTC
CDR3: CASSLPGQSYEQYF

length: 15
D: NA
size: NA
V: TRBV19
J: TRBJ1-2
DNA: TGTGCCAGTAGTATCCCCGGGGGATTAGGCTATGGCTACACCTTC
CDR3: CASSIPGGLGYGYTF

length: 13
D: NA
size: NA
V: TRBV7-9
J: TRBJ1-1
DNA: TGTGCCAGCAGAAATAATTTGGGCACTGAAGCTTTCTTT
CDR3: CASRNNLGTEAFF

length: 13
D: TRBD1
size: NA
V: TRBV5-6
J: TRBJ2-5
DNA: TGTGCCAGCAGCGGGACAGGGGAAAAGACCCAGTACTTC
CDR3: CASSGTGEKTQYF

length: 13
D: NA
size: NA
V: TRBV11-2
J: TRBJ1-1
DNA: TGTGCCAGCAGCTTCCAGGGAAACACTGAAGCTTTCTTT
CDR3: CASSFQGNTEAFF

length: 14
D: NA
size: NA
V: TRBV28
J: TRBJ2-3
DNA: TGTGCCAGCAGTTTAACACAGTTCACAGATACGCAGTATTTT
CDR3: CASSLTQFTDTQYF

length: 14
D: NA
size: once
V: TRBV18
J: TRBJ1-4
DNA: TGTGCCAGCTCCTCGCTTGAAACTAATGAAAAACTGTTTTTT
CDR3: CASSSLETNEKLFF

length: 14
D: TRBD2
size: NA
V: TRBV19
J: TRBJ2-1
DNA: TGTGCCAGTAGGCGGGAGGTCTCCTACAATGAGCAGTTCTTC
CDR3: CASRREVSYNEQFF

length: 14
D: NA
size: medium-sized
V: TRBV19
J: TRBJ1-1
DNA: TGTGCCACTGCCGACGAGTTGGGGGCGAGTGAAGCTTTCTTT
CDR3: CATADELGASEAFF

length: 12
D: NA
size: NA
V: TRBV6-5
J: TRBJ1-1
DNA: TGTGCCACCCGAGGGGATCTCGCTGAAGCTTTCTTT
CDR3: CATRGDLAEAFF

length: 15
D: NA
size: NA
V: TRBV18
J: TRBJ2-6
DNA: TGTGCCAGCTCACCAGGGATCTCTGGGGCCAACGTCCTGACTTTC
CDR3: CASSPGISGANVLTF

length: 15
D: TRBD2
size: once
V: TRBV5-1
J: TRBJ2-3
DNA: TGCGCCAGCAGATTTCTAGCGGGGGGCACAGATACGCAGTATTTT
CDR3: CASRFLAGGTDTQYF

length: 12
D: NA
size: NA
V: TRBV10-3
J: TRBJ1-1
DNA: TGTGCCATCAGTGAGGGAAGGACTGAAGCTTTCTTT
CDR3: CAISEGRTEAFF